What follows are 18 T cell receptor beta chains derived from one specimen sequenced in a study of early T cells in non-severe SARS-CoV-2 infection. TCRdb reanalysed the 5' RACE reads using MiXCR and keeps one entry per CDR3 protein. The sample lists about 60,000 distinct CDR3 sequences, more than 15% occurring once. Here the sequenced sample was whole blood, taken at baseline. All receptors derive from an adult who was a healthcare worker with PCR-confirmed SARS-CoV-2 infection or an uninfected control (not recorded which).

This chain links TRBV3-1 with TRBJ1-1; tentatively, D is TRBD1 (5 bases). The CDR3 is 12 amino acids. Germline lookup yields CDR1 LGHDT and CDR2 YNNKEL (reference sequence). Between the trimmed V and J ends, which lost 4 bases and 12 bases, there was a span of 15 bases. The CDR3 nucleotides read TGTGCCAGCAGCCGCGGGGCGCCGGGCCCTTTCTTT. It specifies CASSRGAPGPFF.

A few counts support this clonotype. V is TRBV20-1 and J is TRBJ1-6; 9 bases align to TRBD1. From germline, CDR1 is DFQATT and CDR2 SNEGSKA (reference sequence). V shed 0 bases, J shed 4 bases, and the junction held 1 base outside the gene matches. The CDR3 has 15 amino acids. In DNA form, the CDR3 reads TGCAGTGCTAGAGACGGACAGGGGTATAATTCACCCCTCCACTTT. Encoded protein: CSARDGQGYNSPLHF.

This clonotype was observed a few times. V gene TRBV3-1 combines with J gene TRBJ2-3, with D possibly being TRBD2 (5 bases). This CDR3 is built from 16 residues. Germline assignment: CDR1 LGHDT and CDR2 YNNKEL (reference sequence). The V end was cut by 1 base, the J end by 2 bases, with 13 bases between. The CDR3 bases are TGTGCCAGCAGCCAAGTTGGAGCGGAGATCACAGATACGCAGTATTTT. It codes for CASSQVGAEITDTQYF.

This chain joins TRBV6-2 or TRBV6-3 and TRBJ2-2; unclear D gene. This CDR3 is 10 amino acids long. The germline V gene has CDR1 MNHEY and CDR2 SVGEGT. Trimming left V 6 bases short and J 6 bases short, with 2 bases between. CDR3 sequence reads: CASRAGELFF. The CDR3, as DNA: TGTGCCAGCAGGGCCGGGGAGCTGTTTTTT.

This clonotype was seen repeatedly, ten times or more. The CDR3: CAWSPAQQGADEQYF. The CDR3 bases are TGTGCCTGGAGTCCCGCCCAGCAGGGGGCGGACGAGCAGTACTTC. The J gene is TRBJ2-7, the V gene TRBV30; TRBD1 agrees at 8 bases. With V trimmed by 2 bases and J by 5 bases, 11 bases remained unmatched. Germline CDR1 reads GTSNPN; CDR2 reads SVGIG (reference sequence). The CDR3 runs to 15 residues.

This clonotype was observed a handful of times. The J gene is TRBJ2-2, the V gene TRBV10-3, with unresolved D. Between the trimmed V and J ends, which lost 4 bases and 6 bases, there was a span of 12 bases. The CDR3 has 14 residues. Looked up from germline, CDR1 is ENHRY and CDR2 is SYGVKD. Here the CDR3 reads CAISALLDAGELFF. The CDR3 region has the DNA TGTGCCATCAGTGCCCTTTTGGACGCCGGGGAGCTGTTTTTT.

Ten or more counts support this clonotype. The V and J genes are TRBV9 and TRBJ2-1; D possibly matches TRBD1 or TRBD2 (5 bases each). The CDR3 length is 17 residues. Germline CDR1 is SGDLS and CDR2 is YYNGEE. V was pared by 3 bases and J by 3 bases, with 19 bases between. The CDR3 DNA is TGTGCCAGCAGCGCCTCCGGGACCCCTATGATCTACAATGAGCAGTTCTTC. Translated, it gives CASSASGTPMIYNEQFF.

The table lists this clonotype with many counts. CDR3 in amino acids: CSASGTSQTEAFF. CDR3 DNA sequence: TGCAGTGCTAGCGGGACCTCACAAACTGAAGCTTTCTTT. This chain connects TRBV20-1 to TRBJ1-1, with D possibly being TRBD1 (5 bases). CDR3 length: 13 residues. Germline lookup yields CDR1 DFQATT and CDR2 SNEGSKA (reference sequence). V was pared by 3 bases and J by 5 bases, with 13 bases between.

The chain has TRBV3-1 and TRBJ1-6, with D uncertain. Germline V gives CDR1 LGHDT, CDR2 YNNKEL (reference sequence). CDR3 length: 14 residues. V was pared by 3 bases and J by 5 bases, with 8 bases between. CDR3 region: CASSHLRDNSPLHF. The CDR3 coding sequence is TGTGCCAGCAGCCATCTAAGAGATAATTCACCCCTCCACTTT.

This clonotype has just a few counts. The V and J genes are TRBV9 and TRBJ1-6; TRBD1 aligns across 9 bases. Germline lookup yields CDR1 SGDLS and CDR2 YYNGEE. The CDR3 loop spans 16 amino acids. Unmatched junction bases numbered 6, after V lost 3 bases and J lost 5 bases. The DNA for the CDR3 is TGTGCCAGCAGCGGGGGACAGGGAGAGGATAATTCACCCCTCCACTTT. Amino acid sequence: CASSGGQGEDNSPLHF. The whole variable domain, filled in from reference TRBV9 and TRBJ1-6, reads DSGVTQTPKHLITATGQRVTLRCSPRSGDLSVYWYQQSLDQGLQFLIQYYNGEERAKGNILERFSAQQFPDLHSELNLSSLELGDSALYFCASSGGQGEDNSPLHFGNGTRLTVT.

The chain has TRBV10-2 and TRBJ1-6, with D possibly matching TRBD1 (5 bases). Trimming stripped 7 bases from V and 7 bases from J, with 17 bases between. Germline assignment: CDR1 WSHSY and CDR2 SAAADI. The CDR3 consists of 15 residues. CDR3 nucleotides: TGCGCCAGCACCAACTGGACACGAAGCAATTCACCCCTCCACTTT. Translated: CASTNWTRSNSPLHF.

This clonotype was observed a handful of times. The chain uses TRBV4-2 and TRBJ2-6; TRBD1 is a possible D gene (6 bases). CDR3 length: 18 residues. V shed 1 base and J shed 4 bases, with 17 bases lying between them. CDR1 and CDR2 from the germline V gene are LGHNA and YNFKEQ. Here the CDR3 reads CASSQAGQLPSGANVLTF. CDR3 bases: TGTGCCAGCAGCCAAGCGGGACAACTTCCGTCGGGGGCCAACGTCCTGACTTTC.

The chain recombines TRBV29-1 with TRBJ1-1, with TRBD1 matching 8 bases. The CDR3 has 13 residues. The germline V gene encodes CDR1 SQVTM and CDR2 ANQGSEA. The V gene end was trimmed by 7 bases and the J gene end by 5 bases; junction bases not matched to a gene: 9. The CDR3 DNA is TGCAGCGCTGACGGACAGGGAGGGACTGAAGCTTTCTTT. It codes for CSADGQGGTEAFF.

Here the CDR3 DNA reads TGTGCCTGGAGCGGACGTCATTCACCCCTCCACTTT. This translates into CAWSGRHSPLHF. This chain links TRBV30 with TRBJ1-6; D uncertain. The CDR3 length is 12 residues. Germline V gene data show CDR1 as GTSNPN and CDR2 as SVGIG (reference sequence). The V end was cut by 3 bases, the J end by 8 bases, with 8 bases between.

This clonotype was counted only a few times. J is TRBJ2-7 and V is TRBV12-3 or TRBV12-4; D is tentatively TRBD1 or TRBD2 (5 bases each). CDR3 length equals 15 residues. Trimming cost V 8 bases and J 7 bases, with 24 bases left between them. The CDR3 DNA sequence: TGTGCCAGCGGTTATCCGGGACCCGTGGGTGCAGAGCAGTACTTC. It translates to CASGYPGPVGAEQYF.

The CDR3 here is CASASTGTETQYF. CDR3 in DNA: TGCGCCAGCGCCTCGACAGGGACAGAGACCCAGTACTTC. V usage is TRBV5-1 and J usage is TRBJ2-5, with 7 bases that match TRBD1. This CDR3 region has 13 residues. Trimming took 7 bases from V and 4 from J; bases not matched to a gene: 7. CDR1 SGHRS and CDR2 YFSETQ come from the germline V gene.

This clonotype was seen only a few times. The chain couples TRBV20-1 to TRBJ2-3; 8 positions agree with TRBD2. The CDR3 runs 14 residues. V was pared by 6 bases and J by 3 bases, with 8 bases of the junction left unmatched. Germline CDR1 is DFQATT and CDR2 is SNEGSKA (reference sequence). The CDR3 sequence: CSALGIAGTDTQYF. CDR3 bases: TGCAGTGCCCTCGGGATAGCGGGGACAGATACGCAGTATTTT.

This clonotype came up many times. This CDR3 is CASSSTSGSSYEQYF. For the CDR3, the DNA is TGTGCCAGCAGTTCGACTAGCGGGAGTTCCTACGAGCAGTACTTC. The chain is built from TRBV27 and TRBJ2-7; 12 bases fit TRBD2. The V segment lost 4 bases and the J segment 1 base; nucleotides outside the gene matches: 2. The CDR3 length is 15 residues. In germline, CDR1 is MNHEY, CDR2 SMNVEV (reference sequence).